These 30 T cell receptor beta chains originate from one sample sequenced in a study of OX40 agonist ivuxolimab in advanced cancers. Sequenced by immunoSEQ multiplex PCR; TCRdb stores in-frame clones only, minus some. There are tens of thousands of clones in the sample; 90% to 95% occur only once, and roughly 4.9% lies in the top ten. Sequenced here: CD4+ or CD8+ T cells sorted from blood, sampled in a trial of the OX40 agonist ivuxolimab. The receptor set was obtained from an adult with an advanced solid tumor such as melanoma, head and neck, liver or kidney cancer.

This chain links TRBV5-1 with TRBJ1-1; 7 nucleotides match TRBD1. V dropped 0 bases and J dropped 4; count of bases not matched to a gene: 6. This CDR3 contains 15 residues. Germline CDR1 and CDR2: SGHRS and YFSETQ. The CDR3 loop reads CASSLGQGISTEAFF. The CDR3 bases are TGCGCCAGCAGCTTGGGACAGGGTATATCCACTGAAGCTTTCTTT.

The chain recombines TRBV5-1 with TRBJ2-1; no clear D. The CDR3 extends over 12 amino acids. The V gene's germline CDR1 is SGHRS and CDR2 YFSETQ. The V gene lost 4 bases and the J gene lost 8 bases, with 10 bases spanning the gap. The CDR3 nucleotides are TGCGCCAGCAGCCGTCAATCGTATGAGCAGTTCTTC. This gives the protein CASSRQSYEQFF.

This chain connects TRBV19 to TRBJ1-2, with TRBD1 as a possible D gene (5 bases). There are 16 residues in the CDR3. The V gene's germline CDR1 is LNHDA and CDR2 SQIVND (reference sequence). Trimming left V 1 base short and J 4 bases short, with 16 bases between. The chain's CDR3 is CASSIGGGDDLYGYTF. The CDR3 DNA sequence: TGTGCCAGTAGTATAGGGGGCGGCGATGATCTCTATGGCTACACCTTC.

The chain recombines TRBV5-6 with TRBJ1-3; the D gene is possibly TRBD1 (5 bases). The V end lost 3 bases, the J end lost 8 bases, and 24 bases lay between the germline ends. Germline V lookup: CDR1 SGHDT, CDR2 YYEEEE. This CDR3 region has 17 residues. CDR3 in DNA: TGTGCCAGCAGCTCACCACGCCCCAGTAGAACGGGGCACACCATATATTTT. It encodes CASSSPRPSRTGHTIYF.

Here the CDR3 DNA reads TGTGCCAGCAGCTTAGAGGGTAGCGGGAGGGCCGGGTACGAGCAGTACTTC. Translating gives CASSLEGSGRAGYEQYF. The chain couples TRBV7-8 to TRBJ2-7, with 11 positions matching TRBD2. The length of the CDR3 is 17 residues. Germline V lookup: CDR1 SGHVS, CDR2 FQNEAQ. V was clipped by 1 base and J by 4 bases; unmatched bases: 9.

The chain has TRBV7-2 and TRBJ1-1; D is uncertain. CDR3 length equals 13 residues. The V and J ends lost 3 bases and 1 base respectively, with 6 bases between them. CDR1 and CDR2 (germline): SGHTA, FQGNSA. CDR3 sequence (DNA): TGTGCCAGCAGCTTCGGACGGAACACTGAAGCTTTCTTT. As protein: CASSFGRNTEAFF. Together with reference TRBV7-2 and TRBJ1-1, the CDR3 gives the full variable domain: GAGVSQSPSNKVTEKGKDVELRCDPISGHTALYWYRQSLGQGLEFLIYFQGNSAPDKSGLPSDRFSAERTGGSVSTLTIQRTQQEDSAVYLCASSFGRNTEAFFGQGTRLTVV.

The rearrangement links TRBV7-6 to TRBJ2-7, with 7 bases matching TRBD2. CDR1 and CDR2 (germline): SGHVS, FNYEAQ. This CDR3 spans 14 amino acids. The junction had 1 base not matched to a gene; V was cut back by 0 bases and J by 2 bases. CDR3 nucleotide sequence: TGTGCCAGCAGCTTAGCGGGAGGGGCCTACGAGCAGTACTTC. It is translated as CASSLAGGAYEQYF.

CDR3 in DNA: TGTGCCTGGAGTGTAGGCATGAACACTGAAGCTTTCTTT. This gives the protein CAWSVGMNTEAFF. The V call is TRBV30, the J call TRBJ1-1; no definite D call. CDR1 GTSNPN and CDR2 SVGIG come from the germline V gene (reference sequence). This CDR3 is built from 13 residues. V was trimmed by 0 bases and J by 0 bases, leaving 5 bases between them. The full variable domain, in which reference TRBV30 and TRBJ1-1 provide the parts outside the CDR3, is SQTIHQWPATLVQPVGSPLSLECTVEGTSNPNLYWYRQAAGRGLQLLFYSVGIGQISSEVPQNLSASRPQDRQFILSSKKLLLSDSGFYLCAWSVGMNTEAFFGQGTRLTVV.

This clone turned up a few times. V gene TRBV7-3 combines with J gene TRBJ2-5, with 11 nucleotides matching TRBD2. CDR1 and CDR2 from the germline V gene are SGHTA and FQGTGA. With V trimmed by 5 bases and J by 3 bases, 2 bases remained unmatched. This CDR3 spans 14 amino acids. This CDR3 reads CASSQGLAEETQYF. DNA for the CDR3: TGTGCCAGCAGCCAGGGACTAGCGGAAGAGACCCAGTACTTC.

V is TRBV7-6 and J is TRBJ1-1; D remains ambiguous. The germline CDR1 and CDR2 sequences are SGHVS and FNYEAQ. Trimming stripped 5 bases from V and 5 bases from J, with 12 bases between. The length of the CDR3 is 13 residues. The CDR3 region has the DNA TGTGCCAGCAGCCCCTCAGCTCGTACTGAAGCTTTCTTT. This gives the protein CASSPSARTEAFF.

The chain is built from TRBV9 and TRBJ2-5; D unresolved. Per germline, CDR1 SGDLS and CDR2 YYNGEE. Between the trimmed V and J ends, which lost 3 bases and 5 bases, there was a span of 11 bases. CDR3 length: 13 residues. This CDR3 reads CASSGTPSETQYF. Written as DNA, the CDR3 is TGTGCCAGCAGCGGGACCCCATCGGAGACCCAGTACTTC.

The V and J genes are TRBV9 and TRBJ2-2; possibly TRBD1 for D (5 bases). The length of the CDR3 is 15 residues. Per germline, CDR1 SGDLS and CDR2 YYNGEE. The germline V and J ends were trimmed by 0 bases and 1 base, with 7 bases remaining between them. DNA of the CDR3: TGTGCCAGCAGCGTAGAGGGGCGGAACACCGGGGAGCTGTTTTTT. Residues: CASSVEGRNTGELFF.

This clone showed up just a few times. The chain combines TRBV11-3 with TRBJ2-7; D unclear. Between the trimmed V and J ends, which lost 5 bases and 4 bases, there was a span of 6 bases. This CDR3 is 11 amino acids long. CDR1 SGHNT and CDR2 YENEEA come from the germline V gene. The CDR3 region is CASSPDYEQYF. CDR3 in DNA: TGTGCCAGCAGCCCCGATTACGAGCAGTACTTC.

The genes are TRBV5-1 and TRBJ1-6; the D gene is possibly TRBD1 (5 bases). The length of the CDR3 is 14 residues. Germline CDR1 reads SGHRS; CDR2 reads YFSETQ. V dropped 1 base and J dropped 9 bases, with 11 bases sitting between them. This CDR3 is CASSLQGTFSPLHF. CDR3 DNA: TGCGCCAGCAGCTTGCAGGGTACTTTTTCACCCCTCCACTTT.

The chain carries TRBV5-1 and TRBJ2-1, with 9 bases identical to TRBD1. The germline gives CDR1 SGHRS, CDR2 YFSETQ. V gave up 4 bases and J gave up 5 bases; unmatched junction bases: 10. CDR3 length equals 16 residues. CDR3 protein: CASSGGQGRGHNEQFF. In DNA form, the CDR3 reads TGCGCCAGCAGCGGGGGACAGGGTAGAGGCCACAATGAGCAGTTCTTC.

The gene calls are TRBV5-1 and TRBJ1-4; 10 nucleotides line up with TRBD1. The V and J ends lost 6 bases and 8 bases, in that order; junction bases with no gene match: 10. Germline V CDR1 and CDR2: SGHRS, YFSETQ. The CDR3 is 15 amino acids. CDR3 residues: CASNSGDRGYEKLFF. CDR3 sequence (DNA): TGCGCCAGCAACTCGGGGGACAGGGGTTACGAAAAACTGTTTTTT.

This chain joins TRBV27 and TRBJ2-2; 8 bases agree with TRBD2. The CDR3 covers 16 residues. With V trimmed by 5 bases and J by 4 bases, 9 bases remained unmatched. The germline V gene encodes CDR1 MNHEY and CDR2 SMNVEV (reference sequence). This CDR3 is CASSPFAGGATGELFF. In DNA form, the CDR3 reads TGTGCCAGCAGTCCTTTCGCGGGAGGTGCCACCGGGGAGCTGTTTTTT.

The chain joins TRBV4-3 to TRBJ2-1, with 11 bases lining up with TRBD2. Germline V lookup: CDR1 LGHNA, CDR2 YSLEER. J was trimmed by 4 bases and V by 0 bases; bases with no gene match: 14. This CDR3 region has 20 residues. The CDR3 here is CASSQDRKRGSGRGYNEQFF. As DNA, the CDR3 is TGCGCCAGCAGCCAAGATCGAAAGAGGGGTAGCGGGAGGGGATACAATGAGCAGTTCTTC.

This chain links TRBV5-8 with TRBJ1-2; D is ambiguous. CDR1 is SGHTS, CDR2 YDEGEE, per germline. This CDR3 has 12 residues. V was shortened by 4 bases and J by 7 bases, with 11 bases between the two germline ends. The CDR3 spells CASSLDGLGYTF. The CDR3 DNA reads TGTGCCAGCAGCCTAGACGGACTTGGCTACACCTTC.

The rearrangement uses TRBV11-2 and TRBJ2-7; maybe TRBD2 (5 bases). CDR1 and CDR2 from the germline V gene are SGHAT and FQNNGV. V was trimmed by 3 bases and J by 5 bases, leaving 17 bases between them. There are 15 residues in the CDR3. CDR3 protein: CASSLSGYSSNEQYF. As DNA, the CDR3 is TGTGCCAGCAGCTTGTCGGGATATAGTTCGAACGAGCAGTACTTC.

The CDR3 DNA is TGTGCCAGCAGAATCGAAGCGCAAGAGACCCAGTACTTC. Protein sequence: CASRIEAQETQYF. The chain joins TRBV11-3 to TRBJ2-5; D uncertain. Germline V lookup: CDR1 SGHNT, CDR2 YENEEA. The CDR3 contains 13 residues. The ends were cut back, 6 bases at V and 2 bases at J, with 10 bases in the middle.

This clone was recorded once. The V call is TRBV7-2, the J call TRBJ2-3, with D unclear. CDR3 length equals 13 residues. The V and J ends lost 3 bases and 5 bases respectively, with 9 bases between them. The germline V gene has CDR1 SGHTA and CDR2 FQGNSA. CDR3 sequence: CASSLEFGDTQYF. The CDR3 nucleotides read TGTGCCAGCAGCTTGGAGTTTGGAGATACGCAGTATTTT.

In this sample, this clone turned up a few times. The chain has TRBV5-1 and TRBJ2-3, with 9 bases aligning to TRBD2. The ends lost 1 base at V and 1 base at J; junction bases unmatched: 10. Per the germline V gene, CDR1 is SGHRS and CDR2 is YFSETQ. This CDR3 comprises 18 residues. CDR3 DNA: TGCGCCAGCAGCTTGAGTAGCGGGAGTTATAGGGGCACAGATACGCAGTATTTT. This sequence encodes CASSLSSGSYRGTDTQYF.

The rearrangement uses TRBV11-3 and TRBJ2-2; D call uncertain. This CDR3 is 13 amino acids long. With 7 bases removed from V and 7 bases from J, the gap between germline ends came to 13 bases. Germline V gene lookup returns CDR1 SGHNT and CDR2 YENEEA. CDR3 amino acids: CASNGKEHGELFF. The CDR3 DNA reads TGTGCCAGCAATGGGAAGGAACACGGGGAGCTGTTTTTT.

This clone was observed a single time. This rearrangement joins TRBV4-3 to TRBJ2-2, with D perhaps matching TRBD2 (5 bases). Germline CDR1 LGHNA, CDR2 YSLEER. Deletions cut 5 bases from V and 3 bases from J, with 10 bases between. The CDR3 runs to 14 residues. DNA of the CDR3: TGCGCCAGCAGCGGTTACGGGGACACCGGGGAGCTGTTTTTT. This encodes CASSGYGDTGELFF.

CDR3 protein: CASSVGLAASYEQYF. For the CDR3, the DNA is TGTGCCAGCTCTGTGGGGCTAGCGGCCTCCTACGAGCAGTACTTC. The chain joins TRBV18 to TRBJ2-7; 7 nucleotides match TRBD2. The CDR3 sequence is 15 residues long. The germline V gene has CDR1 KGHSH and CDR2 LQKENI. V was pared by 6 bases and J by 0 bases, with 8 bases of the junction left unmatched.

V usage is TRBV7-8 and J usage is TRBJ2-4, with TRBD2 matching over 8 bases. In germline, CDR1 is SGHVS, CDR2 FQNEAQ. The CDR3 is 14 amino acids. J was trimmed by 12 bases and V by 4 bases; bases with no gene match: 11. The CDR3 region has the DNA TGTGCCAGCAGCTCCCACCGGGAGGGAACGGGTCAGTACTTC. The encoded protein is CASSSHREGTGQYF.

This clone was detected only once. The chain joins TRBV6-5 to TRBJ2-3; no firm D call. CDR1 is MNHEY, CDR2 SVGAGI, per germline. The CDR3 is made up of 14 amino acids. With 1 base removed from V and 6 bases from J, the gap between germline ends came to 11 bases. The CDR3 is CASSYYRPGDTQYF. CDR3 bases: TGTGCCAGCAGTTACTATCGCCCCGGGGATACGCAGTATTTT.

This chain links TRBV19 with TRBJ1-5; 9 bases agree with TRBD1. The CDR3 is 14 residues long. Germline CDR1 reads LNHDA; CDR2 reads SQIVND (reference sequence). V was clipped by 4 bases and J by 5 bases; unmatched bases: 3. The chain's CDR3 is CASSTGTGYQPQHF. The CDR3 DNA reads TGTGCCAGTAGTACCGGGACAGGGTATCAGCCCCAGCATTTT.

V and J are TRBV7-3 and TRBJ2-2; D gene ambiguous. Germline V gives CDR1 SGHTA, CDR2 FQGTGA. CDR3 size: 14 residues. V shed 5 bases and J shed 1 base, with 8 bases lying between them. The CDR3 bases are TGTGCCAGCAGCAAAAACATGAACACCGGGGAGCTGTTTTTT. It yields the protein CASSKNMNTGELFF.